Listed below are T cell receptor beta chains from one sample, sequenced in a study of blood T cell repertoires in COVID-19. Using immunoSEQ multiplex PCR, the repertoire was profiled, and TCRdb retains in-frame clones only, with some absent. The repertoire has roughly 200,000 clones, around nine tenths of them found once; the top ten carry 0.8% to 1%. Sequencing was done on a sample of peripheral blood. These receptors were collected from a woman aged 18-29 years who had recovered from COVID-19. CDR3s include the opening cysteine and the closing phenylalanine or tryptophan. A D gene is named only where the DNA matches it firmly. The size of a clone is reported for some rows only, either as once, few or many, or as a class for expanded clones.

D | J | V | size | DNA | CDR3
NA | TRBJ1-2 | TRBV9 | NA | TGTGCCAGCAGCGTAGACGGGAAGTATGGCTACACCTTC | CASSVDGKYGYTF
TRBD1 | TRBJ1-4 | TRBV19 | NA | TGTGCCAGTAGGACTCCGGGACAGGGGGAGGAAAAACTGTTTTTT | CASRTPGQGEEKLFF
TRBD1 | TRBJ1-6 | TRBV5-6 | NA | TGTGCCAGCAGCTTTAGACAGGGTCATAATTCACCCCTCCACTTT | CASSFRQGHNSPLHF
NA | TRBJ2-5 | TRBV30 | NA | TGTGCCTGGAAACTAGCTGGTTTAGAGACCCAGTACTTC | CAWKLAGLETQYF
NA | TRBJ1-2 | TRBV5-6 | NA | TGTGCCAGCAGCTTAATAGGGGCAGCTAACTATGGCTACACCTTC | CASSLIGAANYGYTF
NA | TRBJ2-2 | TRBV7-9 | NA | TGTGCCAGCAGCTTCCAGCGGGCGAACACCGGGGAGCTGTTTTTT | CASSFQRANTGELFF
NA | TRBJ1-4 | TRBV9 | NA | TGTGCCAGCAGCCCGCGCCTACTGAATGAAAAACTGTTTTTT | CASSPRLLNEKLFF
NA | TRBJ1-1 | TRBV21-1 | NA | TGTGCCAGCAGCAAAGCTGCAGGGCCCGAAGGTGGTGAAGCTTTCTTT | CASSKAAGPEGGEAFF
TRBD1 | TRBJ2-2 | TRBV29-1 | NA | TGCAGCGTTGCAGGGACAGTCACCGGGGAGCTGTTTTTT | CSVAGTVTGELFF
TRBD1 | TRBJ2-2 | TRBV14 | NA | TGTGCCAGCAGCCAAGATCGGGGGACAGGGGCCACCGGGGAGCTGTTTTTT | CASSQDRGTGATGELFF
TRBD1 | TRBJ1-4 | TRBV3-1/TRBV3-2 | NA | TGTGCCAGCAGCCCCCGGGACAGGGTCACTAATGAAAAACTGTTTTTT | CASSPRDRVTNEKLFF
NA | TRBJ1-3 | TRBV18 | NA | TGTGCCAGCTCACCTCAGGGAAACACCATATATTTT | CASSPQGNTIYF
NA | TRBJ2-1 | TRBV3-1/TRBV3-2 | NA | TGTGCCAGCAGCCAACGAGCCGACAATGAGCAGTTCTTC | CASSQRADNEQFF
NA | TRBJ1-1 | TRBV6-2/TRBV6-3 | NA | TGTGCCAGCAGTTACCGTTTGACAGAGAACACTGAAGCTTTCTTT | CASSYRLTENTEAFF
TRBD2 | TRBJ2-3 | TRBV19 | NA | TGTGCCAGTAGTATAGGGGGGGGAGGGAGCACAGATACGCAGTATTTT | CASSIGGGGSTDTQYF
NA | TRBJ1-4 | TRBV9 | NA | TGTGCCAGCAGCGTAGGACAGCCAACTAATGAAAAACTGTTTTTT | CASSVGQPTNEKLFF
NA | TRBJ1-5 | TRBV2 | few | TGTGCCAGCTCAACCGCGGGTAGCAGTCAGCCCCAGCATTTT | CASSTAGSSQPQHF